The 18 T cell receptor beta chains below were found in one sample sequenced in a study of blood T cell repertoires in COVID-19. Clones were sequenced by immunoSEQ multiplex PCR, and TCRdb holds only the in-frame ones, with some missing. The repertoire holds 150,000 to 200,000 clones, with 80% to 95% as singletons. Sequenced sample: peripheral blood. The receptors stem from a man aged 30 to 45 with COVID-19, enrolled during active disease.

Here the CDR3 reads CSASEARGYGYTF. The CDR3 nucleotides are TGCAGTGCTAGTGAAGCCAGGGGGTATGGCTACACCTTC. The rearrangement uses TRBV20-1 and TRBJ1-2; 7 bases fit TRBD1. Germline V gene sequence: CDR1 DFQATT, CDR2 SNEGSKA (reference sequence). This CDR3 spans 13 amino acids. J was trimmed by 5 bases and V by 3 bases; bases with no gene match: 6.

The gene calls are TRBV6-6 and TRBJ1-2, with 7 positions matching TRBD1. The CDR3 totals 14 residues. V was clipped by 8 bases and J by 7 bases; unmatched bases: 13. Germline CDR1 MNHNY, CDR2 SVGAGI (reference sequence). This chain's CDR3 is CASEFIQGRGGYTF. DNA for the CDR3: TGTGCCAGCGAATTCATACAGGGGCGGGGTGGCTACACCTTC.

The table lists this clone with a count of one. J is TRBJ1-1 and V is TRBV4-3, with TRBD1 as a possible D gene (5 bases). V lost 2 bases and J 6 bases, leaving 16 bases between the germline ends. The CDR3 has 15 residues. The V gene's germline CDR1 is LGHNA and CDR2 YSLEER. The CDR3 here is CASSQWGEGIAEAFF. CDR3 in DNA: TGCGCCAGCAGCCAATGGGGGGAGGGGATCGCTGAAGCTTTCTTT.

The V call is TRBV5-4, the J call TRBJ2-5; 9 nucleotides match TRBD1. The germline gives CDR1 SGHNT, CDR2 YYREEE (reference sequence). V dropped 0 bases and J dropped 5; count of bases not matched to a gene: 8. This CDR3 has 16 amino acids. CDR3 loop: CASSLVGRGTGETQYF. The CDR3 region has the DNA TGTGCCAGCAGCTTGGTCGGTCGGGGGACAGGGGAGACCCAGTACTTC.

V and J are TRBV6-5 and TRBJ1-2; D remains unclear. The CDR3 consists of 14 residues. Trimming stripped 0 bases from V and 2 bases from J, with 7 bases between. The germline V gene encodes CDR1 MNHEY and CDR2 SVGAGI. CDR3 sequence: CASSYSEGNYGYTF. The CDR3 nucleotides read TGTGCCAGCAGTTACTCGGAGGGAAACTATGGCTACACCTTC.

The J gene is TRBJ2-3, the V gene TRBV7-6; no definite D call. The germline CDR1 and CDR2 sequences are SGHVS and FNYEAQ. The CDR3 extends over 14 amino acids. Trimming cost V 4 bases and J 2 bases, with 10 bases left between them. The CDR3 reads CASSSRHSTDTQYF. DNA of the CDR3: TGTGCCAGCAGCTCAAGACATTCCACAGATACGCAGTATTTT.

The chain carries TRBV12-3 or TRBV12-4 and TRBJ1-1; D unclear. The CDR3 spans 11 residues. The V end lost 3 bases, the J end lost 5 bases, and 4 bases lay between the germline ends. The CDR3 reads CASSFGTEAFF. CDR3 bases: TGTGCCAGCAGTTTCGGTACTGAAGCTTTCTTT.

The V and J genes are TRBV7-2 and TRBJ1-4; D is perhaps TRBD1 (5 bases). Looked up from germline, CDR1 is SGHTA and CDR2 is FQGNSA. The CDR3 extends over 14 amino acids. V was clipped by 1 base and J by 6 bases, with 9 bases between them. The DNA for the CDR3 is TGTGCCAGCAGCTTAGGGACAAGGGATGAAAAACTGTTTTTT. This codes for CASSLGTRDEKLFF.

V gene TRBV29-1 combines with J gene TRBJ2-5; 7 bases are a match to TRBD1. V lost 5 bases and J lost 5; bases outside the gene matches: 8. CDR1 SQVTM and CDR2 ANQGSEA come from the germline V gene. The CDR3 spans 13 residues. CDR3 coding DNA: TGCAGCGTTTCACAGGGGATAGTGGAGACCCAGTACTTC. As protein: CSVSQGIVETQYF.

The chain combines TRBV11-1 with TRBJ2-1; a weak D match, TRBD1 (5 bases). Germline-derived CDR1 and CDR2 are SGHAT and FQDESV (reference sequence). This CDR3 spans 11 amino acids. V shed 2 bases and J shed 11 bases, with 7 bases lying between them. CDR3 amino acids: CASSLQGKQFF. As DNA, the CDR3 is TGTGCCAGCAGCTTACAGGGTAAGCAGTTCTTC. Looking up the rest from reference TRBV11-1 and TRBJ2-1 gives the full variable domain: EAEVAQSPRYKITEKSQAVAFWCDPISGHATLYWYRQILGQGPELLVQFQDESVVDDSQLPKDRFSAERLKGVDSTLKIQPAELGDSAMYLCASSLQGKQFFGPGTRLTVL.

V and J are TRBV27 and TRBJ2-1; 8 bases agree with TRBD1. The CDR3 is made up of 12 amino acids. Germline V lookup: CDR1 MNHEY, CDR2 SMNVEV (reference sequence). V was clipped by 5 bases and J by 15 bases; unmatched bases: 9. This CDR3 is CASSGPGDRGFF. DNA of the CDR3: TGTGCCAGCAGTGGACCAGGAGACAGGGGGTTCTTC.

The chain carries TRBV5-1 and TRBJ1-2; 11 bases map to TRBD1. The trim removed 4 bases at V and 4 bases at J, leaving 6 bases unmatched. The CDR3 has 15 amino acids. The germline CDR1 and CDR2 sequences are SGHRS and YFSETQ. Here the CDR3 DNA reads TGCGCCAGCAGCGTAGGACAGGGGGCACTCTATGGCTACACCTTC. Its translation is CASSVGQGALYGYTF.

The V call is TRBV3-1 (or the pseudogene TRBV3-2), the J call TRBJ1-2, with D unclear. Trimming shortened V by 6 bases and J by 3 bases, and 8 bases separated the two germline ends. Germline CDR1 and CDR2: LGHDT and YNNKEL (reference sequence). This CDR3 is 12 amino acids long. The CDR3 region is CASRAVDYGYTF. In DNA form, the CDR3 reads TGTGCCAGCAGGGCAGTCGACTATGGCTACACCTTC.

The gene calls are TRBV28 and TRBJ2-7; 9 bases are shared with TRBD1. The CDR3 is made up of 16 amino acids. From germline, CDR1 is MDHEN and CDR2 SYDVKM. J was trimmed by 6 bases and V by 6 bases; bases with no gene match: 15. CDR3 loop: CASSSNTGGLGSEQYF. CDR3 bases: TGTGCCAGCAGCTCGAACACAGGGGGCTTAGGTTCCGAGCAGTACTTC.

The chain combines TRBV29-1 with TRBJ1-1; D may be TRBD1 (6 bases). There are 13 residues in the CDR3. CDR1 and CDR2 from the germline V gene are SQVTM and ANQGSEA. The V end was cut by 2 bases, the J end by 8 bases, with 15 bases between. The CDR3 DNA is TGCAGCGTTGAAATCTGGACCGGACAGGAAGCTTTCTTT. This codes for CSVEIWTGQEAFF.

V usage is TRBV7-9 and J usage is TRBJ2-3; D is possibly TRBD1 (7 bases). Germline assignment: CDR1 SEHNR and CDR2 FQNEAQ (reference sequence). This CDR3 is 14 amino acids long. V lost 5 bases and J lost 8, with 17 bases in between. The CDR3 is CASSQGGSQGTQYF. The CDR3, as DNA: TGTGCCAGCAGCCAGGGGGGCAGCCAGGGTACGCAGTATTTT.

The chain carries TRBV5-4 and TRBJ1-4, with no clear D. This CDR3 contains 15 residues. V was clipped by 0 bases and J by 0 bases, with 6 bases between them. The germline V gene encodes CDR1 SGHNT and CDR2 YYREEE (reference sequence). The CDR3 bases are TGTGCCAGCAGCTTGGGTCCAGCAACTAATGAAAAACTGTTTTTT. This sequence encodes CASSLGPATNEKLFF.

The chain combines TRBV30 with TRBJ1-2; TRBD1 matches 9 bases. The CDR3 loop spans 12 amino acids. V trimming: 8 bases; J trimming: 5 bases; junction bases outside the gene matches: 6. Germline values: CDR1 GTSNPN, CDR2 SVGIG (reference sequence). The CDR3 DNA is TGTGCCCGATCCGGGACAGGGTATGGCTACACCTTC. Its translation is CARSGTGYGYTF.